This TCR beta chain was sequenced for a study of T cells in Graves' hyperthyroidism and ophthalmopathy. Authors of the study amplified TCR beta CDR3 regions from RNA transcripts. Researchers ran a first-round RT-PCR on the TCR CDR3 using the HTBI primer set. TCRdb processed the multiplex PCR reads anew with MiXCR; each CDR3 protein has one entry. The sample holds about 500,000 distinct CDR3 sequences; roughly 16% are singletons and the top ten take less than 30%. The CDR3 length is 16 residues. Germline loops: CDR1 SGHTA, CDR2 FQGNSA. V was trimmed by 5 bases and J by 4 bases, leaving 21 bases between them. This clonotype was found many times. The antigen is not known. Study-level findings and limits: Among clonotypes expanded in thyroid above 0.001, most were also found in blood.

PBMCs came from roughly 10 ml fresh peripheral blood. Sequencing was done on a sample of blood. The receptor's source is a woman aged 25 to 45 with Graves' ophthalmopathy. The rearrangement joins TRBV7-2 to TRBJ2-7; maybe TRBD2 (7 bases). CDR3 bases: TGTGCCAGCAGCAATCCCCGGGGGGACACCTTATACGAGCAGTACTTC. Translated: CASSNPRGDTLYEQYF.